This TCR beta chain was recorded in a study of Ad26.COV2.S vaccination and SARS-CoV-2 variants (dated by TCRdb to about 2021). The study in broad terms: Vaccine-arm donors were drawn from COV1001, a multicentre, randomized, double-blind, placebo-controlled phase I-IIa trial of Ad26.COV2.S in healthy adults. Ad26.COV2.S was administered intramuscularly at 5 x 10^10 or 1 x 10^11 viral particles, either as a single shot or as two shots given 56 days apart. TCRbeta repertoire sequencing was used to assess the specificity and breadth of SARS-CoV-2-reactive T cell receptors after Ad26.COV2.S vaccination. The TCR-sequenced set comprised approximately 32 samples: some 20 Ad26.COV2.S vaccine recipients, 5 placebo recipients and 8 SARS-CoV-2 convalescent individuals. Trial participants were randomized into five groups of five, in which low-dose or high-dose Ad26.COV2.S was given once or twice, or placebo was given on both occasions. Investigators did not know the trial group allocation while performing experiments and assessing outcomes. Overall results and qualifications from the work: It was noted by the authors that total T cell responses may have been underestimated by the TCR breadth and depth analyses. Higher spike-specific TCR breadth was observed in Ad26.COV2.S recipients than in placebo recipients (P = 0.0014). The study was not powered for comparison of responses between vaccine doses or regimens. After vaccination, spike-specific CD8+ and CD4+ T cell responses were reported to show substantial breadth. Non-spike TCR breadth was comparable between vaccine and placebo recipients, consistent with the vaccine containing only spike.

To note about this clone: The specificity of this receptor is unknown. No qualities accompany the bases; no much larger clone lies one base away.

The treatment or condition label for this specimen denotes: 15 to 20 received Ad26.COV2.S at low or high dose, single or two shots; about 5 received placebo; per-sample allocation not given. For vaccine and placebo recipients, repertoires were sequenced using samples collected on day 63 after the first injection. Between 29 July and 7 August 2020, Cohort 1b enrolled about two dozen adults aged 18-55 years at one site in Boston, USA. Ad26.COV2.S was a replication-incompetent adenovirus type 26 vector that expressed a prefusion-stabilized SARS-CoV-2 spike protein derived from the original Wuhan strain. The immunoSEQ Assay was the method used to sequence TCRbeta CDR3 regions. After extraction, genomic DNA underwent amplification by bias-controlled multiplex PCR, followed by high-throughput sequencing. As for how the authors treated the data: To quantify the absolute abundance of every unique TCRbeta CDR3 region, sequences were collapsed and filtered. T cell fraction was estimated by normalization of TCRbeta template counts to usable DNA, with usable DNA being measured through amplification of reference genes present in all nucleated cells. Repertoire TCRs were annotated as SARS-CoV-2-specific by exact matching of V gene, CDR3 amino acid sequence and J gene to a known reactive TCR set. The reference SARS-CoV-2 TCR set was obtained from MIRA and was filtered for enrichment in COVID-19-positive ImmuneCODE repertoires, whereby public or cross-reactive TCRs were removed. Using the MIRA antigens, annotated TCRs were further analysed by specific ORF or by position within an ORF. Depth was the summed frequency of annotated unique rearrangements, while breadth was defined as annotated unique rearrangements over total unique productive rearrangements. Two-sided Wilcoxon rank-sum tests were applied when comparing TCR breadth between groups. What TCRdb holds here is the immuneACCESS table cut down to in-frame rearrangements. Part of the clones is not present; checked against another copy, under half of the missing clones reflect an unresolved V gene, and the others are unexplained. D and trimming come from the DNA, and the V and J calls and clone size come from that table. The sample table holds a few hundred thousand clones, of which 70% to 90% were seen once. The leading ten clones occupy around 3.6% of the sample.

The germline V gene gives CDR1 as SNHLY and CDR2 as FYNNEI. V loses 3 bases at its end and J loses 4 bases; junction bases beyond the gene matches: 9. The CDR3 has 16 amino acids, counting the end cysteine and phenylalanine. Only the CDR3 part of the read is kept: 48 bases, read in frame from the first base. The rearrangement joined TRBV2 to TRBJ2-3; 8 bases in the junction line up with TRBD2. Sequencing used peripheral blood, obtained in a trial of Ad26.COV2.S vaccine versus placebo. The clonotype originates from a person between 18 and 59 years old who received the Ad26.COV2.S COVID-19 vaccine or a placebo. The nucleotide sequence is TGTGCCAGCAGTGACCCCGTGGCGGGGGGCGCAGATACGCAGTATTTT. The encoded protein is CASSDPVAGGADTQYF.